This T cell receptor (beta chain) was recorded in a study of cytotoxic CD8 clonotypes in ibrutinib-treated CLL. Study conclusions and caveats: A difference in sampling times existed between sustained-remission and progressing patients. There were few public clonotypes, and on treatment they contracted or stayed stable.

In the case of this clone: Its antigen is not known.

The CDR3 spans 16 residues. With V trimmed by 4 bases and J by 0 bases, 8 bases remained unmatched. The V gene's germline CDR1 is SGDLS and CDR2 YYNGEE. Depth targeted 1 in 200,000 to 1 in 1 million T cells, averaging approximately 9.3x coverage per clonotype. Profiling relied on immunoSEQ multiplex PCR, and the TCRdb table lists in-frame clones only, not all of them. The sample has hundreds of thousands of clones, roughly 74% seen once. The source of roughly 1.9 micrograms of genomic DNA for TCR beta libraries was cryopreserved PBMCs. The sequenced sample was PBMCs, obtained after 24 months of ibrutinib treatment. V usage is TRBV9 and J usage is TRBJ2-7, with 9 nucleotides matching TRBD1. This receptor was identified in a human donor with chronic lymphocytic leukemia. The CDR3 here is CASSPRTGESSYEQYF. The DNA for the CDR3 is TGTGCCAGCAGCCCGAGGACAGGGGAAAGCTCCTACGAGCAGTACTTC.